This entry lists 7 T cell receptor beta chains sequenced from one sample in a study of blood T cells in healthy people across ages. A J-beta primer mix and a sample-barcoded 5' primer were used in a second PCR of about 7 to 12 cycles. TCRdb re-called the 5' RACE reads through MiXCR, storing one row per CDR3 protein. This table holds some 1.5 million distinct CDR3 sequences, 25% to 30% found once. The sample consisted of blood. These receptors were collected from a woman in her twenties or thirties in good health.

The V and J genes are TRBV6-2 or TRBV6-3 and TRBJ2-1; TRBD2 agrees at 14 bases. This CDR3 has 21 amino acids. Germline loops: CDR1 MNHEY, CDR2 SVGEGT. Trimming removed 0 bases from V and 1 base from J; junction bases left unmatched: 11. The CDR3, as DNA: TGTGCCAGCAGTTACTCCTCTCCGGGACTAGCGGGAGTGAGGTCCTACAATGAGCAGTTCTTC. It yields the protein CASSYSSPGLAGVRSYNEQFF.

In the case of this clonotype: Mismatch with germline at one junction end may stem from a read error. The V call is TRBV3-1, the J call TRBJ2-7, with D maybe TRBD2 (5 bases). The CDR3 is made up of 15 amino acids. The germline V gene encodes CDR1 LGHDT and CDR2 YNNKEL (reference sequence). Here the CDR3 reads CTSSQDRGRGYEQYF. The DNA for the CDR3 is TGTACCAGTAGCCAAGATCGAGGCCGGGGCTACGAGCAGTACTTC.

This clonotype was seen a few times. The chain uses TRBV6-4 and TRBJ2-1; tentative D call: TRBD1 (6 bases). From germline, CDR1 is MRHNA and CDR2 SNTAGT. This CDR3 is built from 16 residues. V was cut by 0 bases and J by 6 bases, with 15 bases left in between. The CDR3 sequence: CASSDSVTGNPNEQFF. As DNA, the CDR3 is TGTGCCAGCAGTGACTCGGTGACAGGTAATCCCAATGAGCAGTTCTTC.

This clonotype appeared a few times. The rearrangement uses TRBV10-1 and TRBJ1-1; possibly TRBD1 for D (5 bases). This CDR3 comprises 13 residues. Trimming stripped 5 bases from V and 10 bases from J, with 17 bases between. CDR1 and CDR2 from the germline V gene are WNHNN and SYGVQD (reference sequence). The CDR3 is CASSSGTMPGAFF. In DNA form, the CDR3 reads TGCGCCAGCAGTTCCGGGACCATGCCCGGAGCTTTCTTT.

As concerns this clonotype: The junction departs from germline at one end; a sequencing error may be responsible. The chain combines TRBV7-2 with TRBJ1-1; the D is unclear. The V gene's germline CDR1 is SGHTA and CDR2 FQGNSA. This CDR3 has 15 residues. The CDR3: CASCLLSGQGGEAFF. In DNA form, the CDR3 reads TGTGCCAGCTGCTTACTGTCTGGGCAAGGAGGTGAAGCTTTCTTT.

In this sample, this clonotype turned up many times. Relative to the germline gene, one junction end is altered; a read error may explain this. The chain carries TRBV18 and TRBJ2-7, with a possible D match to TRBD2 (6 bases). Germline V lookup: CDR1 KGHSH, CDR2 LQKENI. This CDR3 has 14 residues. The CDR3 loop reads CASSPEGSTYEQYF. CDR3 DNA: TGCGCCAGCAGCCCGGAGGGGTCGACCTACGAGCAGTACTTC.

This chain uses TRBV20-1 with TRBJ2-2, with TRBD2 as a possible D gene (6 bases). Germline CDR1 DFQATT, CDR2 SNEGSKA (reference sequence). This CDR3 region has 16 residues. V lost 5 bases and J 5 bases, leaving 21 bases between the germline ends. CDR3: CSAELGGVGITGELFF. The CDR3, as DNA: TGCAGTGCTGAACTCGGCGGGGTAGGGATTACCGGGGAGCTGTTTTTT.